The clone carrying this T cell receptor (beta chain) was seen many times. The CDR3 contains 13 residues. V was trimmed by 10 bases and J by 5 bases, leaving 12 bases between them. Germline loops: CDR1 MNHEY, CDR2 SVGAGI. Profiled with immunoSEQ multiplex PCR; TCRdb holds only in-frame clones, not every one. The data contain about 400,000 clones, around four fifths of them singletons. This sample was taken from a study of Ad26.COV2.S vaccination and SARS-CoV-2 variants. On the study more broadly: Enrollment placed the donor in the COV1001 Ad26.COV2.S trial arm. The authors gave Ad26.COV2.S intramuscularly, either once or twice 56 days apart.

Treatment denoted: around 19 received Ad26.COV2.S at low or high dose, single or two shots; about 5 received placebo; per-sample allocation not given. Sampling was performed 63 days after the first vaccine or placebo injection. In Boston, the donor was an adult between 18-55 years of age. An Ad26 vector carrying the Wuhan-strain SARS-CoV-2 spike served as the vaccine. The starting material was peripheral blood, obtained in a trial of Ad26.COV2.S vaccine versus placebo. This chain joins TRBV6-5 and TRBJ1-6, with D possibly being TRBD1 (6 bases). This clonotype originated in a person between 18 and 60 years old who received the Ad26.COV2.S COVID-19 vaccine or a placebo. Written as DNA, the CDR3 is TGTGCCACCGGGGGGGCGGATAATTCACCCCTCCACTTT. It codes for CATGGADNSPLHF.